This TCR beta chain derives from a study of circulating and synovial CD4+ cells in juvenile arthritis. A word on this clone: Its specificity is not known.

Only in-frame clones appear in the TCRdb table, and some are missing; sequencing was by immunoSEQ multiplex PCR. The sample lists under 40,000 clones, 90% to 95% occurring once. The study's findings and limits: Bulk blood CD4 repertoires were more diverse than these.

The CDR3 spans 16 residues. Losses at the gene ends were 6 bases for V and 4 bases for J; bases not matched to a gene: 10. From germline, CDR1 is SNHLY and CDR2 FYNNEI. The source material was CD4+ T cells from blood. The origin of this receptor is a human donor with juvenile idiopathic arthritis. This chain uses TRBV2 with TRBJ2-3; 10 bases agree with TRBD1. This CDR3 is CASSDSRDRGADTQYF. The CDR3 DNA follows: TGTGCCAGCAGCGACTCGCGGGACAGGGGAGCAGATACGCAGTATTTT.